The present T cell receptor (beta chain) was sequenced within a study of blood T cell repertoires in COVID-19. Background on the study: The samples span acute and convalescent COVID-19 from the United States, Italy and Spain. Sources were T cells, B-cell-depleted T cells, or PBMCs; the material itself was cDNA or gDNA.

Method: immunoSEQ multiplex PCR; TCRdb's copy keeps in-frame clones and lacks some. The sample has hundreds of thousands of clones; about 90% are singletons. The germline gives CDR1 SGHAT, CDR2 FQNNGV. V lost 3 bases and J 0 bases, leaving 11 bases between the germline ends. The CDR3 is 15 amino acids. The TCR was taken from an elderly man with acute or convalescent COVID-19. The sample was peripheral blood. The chain uses TRBV11-2 and TRBJ1-1; no clear D gene. The CDR3 DNA reads as TGTGCCAGCAGCTTTTTGAACAGTCTGAACACTGAAGCTTTCTTT. Translating it yields CASSFLNSLNTEAFF.